This T cell receptor beta chain is from a study of shared clonotypes between healthy human individuals. Study context: A donor's plate count was three for CD4 naive and three for CD4 memory; CD8 naive had two and CD8 memory one. Whole-study results and caveats: Around 5.3% of naive CD4 clonotypes were shared across several donors. Naive subsets, compared against memory subsets, generally had larger estimated richness values.

The assay was immunoSEQ multiplex PCR, and TCRdb's table has in-frame clones only and misses some. Of 1,400,000 or so clones in the sample, 98% were seen once. With regard to this clone: Its matching antigen is unknown. The identical CDR3 is also encoded by other nucleotide sequences in the sample.

V lost 0 bases, J lost 1 base, and 7 bases lay in between. The CDR3 sequence is 14 residues long. The germline V gene has CDR1 SGDLS and CDR2 YYNGEE. The clonotype comes from a young man in good health. The sequencing input was naive CD4+ T cells sorted from blood. Described subset: CD45RA+ positively selected. The gene calls are TRBV9 and TRBJ1-1; no definite D call. CDR3 nucleotides: TGTGCCAGCAGCGTAGCCGGGAGGAACACTGAAGCTTTCTTT. It codes for CASSVAGRNTEAFF.